The rows below give T cell receptor beta chains drawn from one sample of a study of tumor and adjacent non-tumor tissue in lung cancer. TCRdb itself ran the multiplex PCR reads through MiXCR, one entry per CDR3 protein. The sample lists more than 85,000 distinct CDR3 sequences, more than 60% occurring once. Material: lung tumor tissue. These receptors came from a man aged 70-80 years with non-small cell lung cancer. Each CDR3 is given with its conserved first and last residue. The order of the fields is V gene, D gene, clone size, J gene, CDR3 protein, CDR3 DNA. A D gene is named only where the DNA matches it firmly. The size entry is marked missing in some rows and otherwise reads once, few, many or a size class.

>TRBV28|-|-|TRBJ1-5
CASSWVGGGGNQPQHF
TGTGCCAGCAGTTGGGTAGGGGGAGGTGGCAATCAGCCCCAGCATTTT
>TRBV4-1|-|many|TRBJ2-3
CASSLLADGTDTQYF
TGCGCCAGCAGCCTGTTGGCCGATGGCACAGATACGCAGTATTTT
>TRBV11-2|-|once|TRBJ2-7
CASSLGDSGDVYEQYF
TGTGCCAGCAGCTTAGGGGATAGCGGAGATGTCTACGAGCAGTACTTC
>TRBV6-5|-|many|TRBJ1-3
CASSYSVDGNTIYF
TGTGCCAGCAGTTACTCGGTAGACGGAAACACCATATATTTT
>TRBV2|-|-|TRBJ1-5
CASSVQTQQPQHF
TGTGCCAGCAGTGTACAGACCCAACAGCCCCAGCATTTT
>TRBV28|-|few|TRBJ2-3
CASRGGADTQYF
TGTGCCAGCAGAGGGGGAGCAGATACGCAGTATTTT
>TRBV30|-|-|TRBJ2-1
CAWVSVGARQSF
TGTGCCTGGGTTAGCGTGGGGGCGAGGCAGTCCTTC
>TRBV11-2|-|-|TRBJ2-1
CASSPRLGRNSYNEQFF
TGTGCCAGCAGCCCGAGACTAGGAAGAAACTCCTACAATGAGCAGTTCTTC
>TRBV20-1|TRBD2|many|TRBJ2-2
CSAKASGRGTGELFF
TGCAGTGCTAAGGCTAGCGGGAGGGGAACCGGGGAGCTGTTTTTT
>TRBV20-1|TRBD2|few|TRBJ2-1
CSAPAPGLGTYNEQFF
TGCAGTGCTCCGGCTCCGGGACTAGGAACCTACAATGAGCAGTTCTTC
>TRBV6-1|-|many|TRBJ2-3
CASAASTDTQYF
TGTGCCAGCGCGGCGAGCACAGATACGCAGTATTTT
>TRBV5-1|TRBD1|-|TRBJ1-5
CASSSAMNLGQGWGSGQSQHF
TGCGCCAGCAGCTCGGCGATGAATTTGGGACAGGGATGGGGTAGCGGTCAGTCCCAGCATTTT
>TRBV5-6|-|many|TRBJ2-1
CASSLKRAANNEQFF
TGTGCCAGCAGCTTGAAAAGGGCGGCAAACAATGAGCAGTTCTTC
>TRBV29-1|-|-|TRBJ2-4
CGVMGPRNIQYF
TGCGGCGTTATGGGCCCCCGGAACATTCAGTACTTC
>TRBV4-1|-|-|TRBJ2-7
CASSQDPVDRFEQYF
TGCGCCAGCAGCCAAGATCCGGTGGACCGGTTTGAGCAGTACTTC
>TRBV28|-|many|TRBJ1-1
CASNSVRTEAFF
TGTGCCAGCAATTCGGTGAGAACTGAAGCTTTCTTT
>TRBV10-3|-|many|TRBJ2-2
CAISERAGARTGELFF
TGTGCCATCAGTGAACGGGCGGGGGCTAGAACCGGGGAGCTGTTTTTT
>TRBV10-3|TRBD1|medium-sized|TRBJ2-7
CATGQGVYEQYF
TGTGCCACGGGACAGGGGGTGTACGAGCAGTACTTC
>TRBV28|TRBD1|-|TRBJ2-1
CASQTGQSSYNEQFF
TGTGCCAGCCAGACAGGGCAAAGCTCCTACAATGAGCAGTTCTTC
>TRBV24-1|-|-|TRBJ2-7
CATSSRGGFYEQYF
TGTGCCACCAGTTCCCGGGGCGGATTCTACGAGCAGTACTTC
>TRBV6-5|TRBD2|-|TRBJ2-5
CASMGRLAGPQETQYF
TGTGCCAGCATGGGGAGACTAGCGGGACCCCAAGAGACCCAGTACTTC
>TRBV20-1|-|few|TRBJ1-5
CSLTEINQPQHF
TGCAGCCTCACAGAGATCAATCAGCCCCAGCATTTT
>TRBV6-1|-|-|TRBJ2-1
CVSTIGWYDEQFF
TGTGTCAGCACCATAGGCTGGTACGATGAGCAGTTCTTC
>TRBV4-2|-|-|TRBJ1-5
CACSQGRMQGMSNQPQHF
TGTGCCTGTAGCCAAGGAAGGATGCAGGGGATGAGCAATCAGCCCCAGCATTTT
>TRBV6-5|-|many|TRBJ2-3
CASSSNRARNTQYF
TGTGCCAGCAGTAGTAACAGGGCCCGAAATACGCAGTATTTT
>TRBV29-1|TRBD1|many|TRBJ2-7
CSVGTGPYEQYF
TGCAGCGTGGGGACAGGGCCCTACGAGCAGTACTTC
>TRBV7-9|-|-|TRBJ1-1
CASTGGINTEALF
TGTGCCAGCACCGGGGGCATAAACACTGAAGCTCTCTTT
>TRBV6-5|TRBD2|once|TRBJ2-1
CASRRLARSSYNEQFF
TGTGCCAGCAGGAGACTAGCGAGAAGTTCCTACAATGAGCAGTTCTTC
>TRBV10-3|TRBD1|many|TRBJ1-2
CAISARQGDGYTF
TGTGCCATCAGTGCCCGACAGGGCGATGGCTACACCTTC
>TRBV29-1|-|-|TRBJ2-1
CSVEPGHHNNEQFF
TGCAGTGTTGAACCGGGACACCACAACAATGAGCAGTTCTTC
>TRBV28|-|many|TRBJ1-5
CASRTGSGQPQHF
TGTGCCAGCAGAACAGGGTCGGGGCAGCCCCAGCATTTT
>TRBV11-1|TRBD1|-|TRBJ1-5
CASSTHRGGNQPRHF
TGTGCCAGCAGCACTCACAGGGGAGGCAATCAGCCCCGGCATTTT
>TRBV5-4|TRBD1|many|TRBJ2-7
CASSLEQGAGEQYF
TGTGCCAGCAGCTTGGAGCAGGGGGCCGGGGAGCAGTACTTC
>TRBV2|-|-|TRBJ1-2
CVSSPRLSRGYTF
TGTGTCAGCAGTCCCCGCCTATCAAGGGGCTACACCTTC
>TRBV6-1|-|-|TRBJ2-5
CASNERAGRISETQYF
TGTGCCAGCAATGAACGTGCAGGGAGGATCTCGGAGACCCAGTACTTC
>TRBV6-1|-|-|TRBJ2-2
CDSYTTENTGDLLF
TGTGACAGTTACACCACAGAGAACACCGGGGATCTGTTATTT
>TRBV2|-|-|TRBJ2-3
CAISEFHRGTDTQYF
TGTGCCATCAGTGAATTTCATCGGGGGACAGATACGCAGTATTTT
>TRBV5-5|-|-|TRBJ2-2
CASSFRGLLTAGELFF
TGTGCCAGCAGCTTCAGGGGCCTCTTAACGGCCGGGGAGCTGTTTTTT
>TRBV11-2|-|-|TRBJ2-7
CTSSSRTWMNEQYF
TGTACCAGCAGCTCACGGACATGGATGAACGAGCAGTACTTC
>TRBV30|-|many|TRBJ2-7
CAWSVLREGEQYF
TGTGCCTGGAGTGTACTCAGGGAAGGGGAGCAGTACTTC
>TRBV11-1|-|-|TRBJ2-1
CASSQAGAASRDEQFF
TGTGCCAGCAGTCAAGCTGGGGCGGCTAGTCGCGACGAGCAGTTCTTC